This T cell receptor (beta chain) was recovered during a study of T-cell reconstitution after alpha-beta-depleted transplantation in children. Points from the study as a whole: From surviving recipient T cells and thymic progenitors came the high day-60 TCRbeta diversity observed in some patients.

V dropped 4 bases and J dropped 2 bases, with 12 bases sitting between them. Germline CDR1 MDHEN, CDR2 SYDVKM. CDR3 size: 14 residues. This clonotype was counted only a few times. The antigen is undetermined. Construction of the TCRbeta library involved unique molecular identifiers. TCRdb independently ran MiXCR on the PCR reads; one entry per CDR3 protein. The table lists 600,000 to 700,000 distinct CDR3 sequences, under 15% of them singletons. Material: PBMCs, obtained before TCRalphabeta/CD19-depleted stem cell transplant. The sequence was collected from a girl aged 2 to 9 with congenital amegakaryocytic thrombocytopenia, due to receive a stem cell transplant. V is TRBV28 and J is TRBJ2-7; no clear D. The chain's CDR3 is CASSYTTATYEQYF. In DNA form, the CDR3 reads TGTGCCAGCAGTTACACGACCGCTACCTACGAGCAGTACTTC.